This T cell receptor beta chain came from a study of siplizumab effects on memory and regulatory T cells. The assay covered around 9.1 x 10^4 TCR templates per sample. Libraries were prepared by immunoSEQ multiplex PCR; TCRdb keeps only in-frame clonotypes and omits some of them. Of some 100,000 clones listed, under 95% were seen once; the top ten hold 0.65% to 0.9%. This clone was observed a single time. As yet, its antigen is unknown. Study-wide results and limits: Of the proliferating CD4+ or CD8+ clones, roughly 75-96% lacked a naive or memory phenotype that could be assigned. Naive T cells apparently outstripped memory cells in diversity and seemed major alloresponse contributors. Controls had around 25% Treg-derived mappable alloreactive CD4+ clones on average, versus roughly 70% with siplizumab.

The sequencing sample was made of Tregs sorted from blood. The clonotype comes from a human donor in good health.

CDR3 sequence: CASSLRPGSGSNEQFF. The CDR3 coding sequence is TGCGCCAGCAGCTTAAGGCCGGGTAGCGGGAGCAATGAGCAGTTCTTC. This chain connects TRBV5-1 to TRBJ2-1; 9 bases match TRBD2. Trimming cost V 2 bases and J 6 bases; bases outside gene matches: 9. Germline lookup yields CDR1 SGHRS and CDR2 YFSETQ. The CDR3 extends over 16 amino acids.